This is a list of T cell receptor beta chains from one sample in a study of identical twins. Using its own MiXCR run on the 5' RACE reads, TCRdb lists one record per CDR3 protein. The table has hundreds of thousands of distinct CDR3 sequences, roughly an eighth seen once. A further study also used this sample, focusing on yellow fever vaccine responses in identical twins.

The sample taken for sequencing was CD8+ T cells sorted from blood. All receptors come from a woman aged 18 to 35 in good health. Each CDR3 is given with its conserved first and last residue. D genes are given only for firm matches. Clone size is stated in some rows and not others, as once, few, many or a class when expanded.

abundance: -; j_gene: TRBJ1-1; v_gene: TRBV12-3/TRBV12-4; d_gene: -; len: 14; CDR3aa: CASSSNFWATEAFF; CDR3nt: TGTGCCAGCAGTTCCAACTTTTGGGCCACTGAAGCTTTCTTT
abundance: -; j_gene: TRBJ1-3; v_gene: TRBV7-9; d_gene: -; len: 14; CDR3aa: CASSSAFSGNTIYF; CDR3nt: TGTGCCAGCAGCAGTGCCTTCTCTGGAAACACCATATATTTT
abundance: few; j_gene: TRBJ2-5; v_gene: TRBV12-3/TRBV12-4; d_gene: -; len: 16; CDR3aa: CASSLGWGHQGETQYF; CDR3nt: TGTGCCAGCAGTTTAGGGTGGGGGCATCAAGGAGAGACCCAGTACTTC
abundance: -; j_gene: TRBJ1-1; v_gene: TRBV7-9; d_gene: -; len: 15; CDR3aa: CASSLGNRDNTEAFF; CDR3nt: TGTGCCAGCAGCTTAGGGAACAGGGATAACACTGAAGCTTTCTTT
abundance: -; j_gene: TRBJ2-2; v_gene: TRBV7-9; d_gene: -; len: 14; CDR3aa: CASGTEGATGELFF; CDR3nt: TGTGCCAGCGGTACTGAGGGTGCCACCGGGGAGCTGTTTTTT
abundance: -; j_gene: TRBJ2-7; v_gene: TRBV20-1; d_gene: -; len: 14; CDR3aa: CSASPGGSSYEQYF; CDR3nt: TGCAGTGCTTCCCCTGGGGGGAGTAGTTACGAGCAGTACTTC
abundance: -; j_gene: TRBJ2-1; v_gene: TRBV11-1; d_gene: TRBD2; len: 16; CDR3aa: CASSFGGLGVYNEQFF; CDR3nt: TGTGCCAGCAGCTTCGGGGGACTAGGTGTCTACAATGAGCAGTTCTTC
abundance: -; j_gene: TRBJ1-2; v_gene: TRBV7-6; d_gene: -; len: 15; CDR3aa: CASSPAAGTNYGYTF; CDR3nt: TGTGCCAGCAGCCCCGCTGCCGGGACTAACTATGGCTACACCTTC
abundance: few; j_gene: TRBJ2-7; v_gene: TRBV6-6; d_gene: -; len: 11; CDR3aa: CASISGREQYF; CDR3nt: TGTGCCAGCATCTCGGGGCGGGAGCAGTACTTC
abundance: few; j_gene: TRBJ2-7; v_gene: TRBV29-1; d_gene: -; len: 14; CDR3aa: CSVEDSGYAYEQYF; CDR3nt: TGCAGCGTTGAAGATTCAGGGTACGCCTACGAGCAGTACTTC
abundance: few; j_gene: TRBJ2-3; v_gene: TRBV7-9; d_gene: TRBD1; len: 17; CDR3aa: CASSSQGGQGLTDTQYF; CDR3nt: TGTGCCAGCAGCTCCCAGGGGGGACAGGGGCTCACAGATACGCAGTATTTT
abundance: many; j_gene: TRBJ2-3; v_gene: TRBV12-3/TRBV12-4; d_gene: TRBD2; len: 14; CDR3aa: CASSFSGGIDTQYF; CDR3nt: TGTGCCAGCAGTTTTTCCGGGGGGATAGATACGCAGTATTTT
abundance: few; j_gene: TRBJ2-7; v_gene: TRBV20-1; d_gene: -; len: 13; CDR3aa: CSASTGVSYEQYF; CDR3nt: TGCAGTGCTAGTACCGGTGTATCCTACGAGCAGTACTTC
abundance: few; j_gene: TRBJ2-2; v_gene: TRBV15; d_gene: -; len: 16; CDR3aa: CATSERRDTNTGELFF; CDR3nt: TGTGCCACCAGCGAGCGCCGGGACACCAACACCGGGGAGCTGTTTTTT
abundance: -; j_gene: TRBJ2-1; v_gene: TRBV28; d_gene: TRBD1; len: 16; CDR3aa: CASRRGQGASYNEQFF; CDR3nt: TGTGCCAGCAGACGAGGACAGGGGGCGAGTTACAATGAGCAGTTCTTC
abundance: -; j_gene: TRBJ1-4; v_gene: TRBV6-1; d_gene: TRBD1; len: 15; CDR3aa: CASTPRDSFGEKLFF; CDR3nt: TGTGCCAGCACCCCCCGGGACAGTTTCGGGGAAAAACTGTTTTTT
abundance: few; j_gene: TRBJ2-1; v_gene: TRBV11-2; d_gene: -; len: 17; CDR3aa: CASSLTGATITYNEQFF; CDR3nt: TGTGCCAGCAGCCTAACGGGGGCCACGATTACCTACAATGAGCAGTTCTTC
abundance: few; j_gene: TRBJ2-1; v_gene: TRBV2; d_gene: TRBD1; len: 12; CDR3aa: CATSDRGNEQFF; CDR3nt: TGTGCCACTTCGGACAGGGGTAATGAGCAGTTCTTC
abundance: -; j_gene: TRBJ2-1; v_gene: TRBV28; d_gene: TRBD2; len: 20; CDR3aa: CASSSISLGRDGGSYNEQFF; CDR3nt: TGTGCCAGCAGTTCCATCTCATTGGGGAGGGATGGGGGCTCCTACAATGAGCAGTTCTTC
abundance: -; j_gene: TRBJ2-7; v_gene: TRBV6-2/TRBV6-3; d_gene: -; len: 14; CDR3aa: CASSYTGTAWEQYF; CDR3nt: TGTGCCAGCAGTTACACCGGGACTGCGTGGGAGCAGTACTTC
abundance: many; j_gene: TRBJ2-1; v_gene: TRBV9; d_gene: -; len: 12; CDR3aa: CASSVARNEQFF; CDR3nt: TGTGCCAGCAGCGTAGCGCGCAATGAGCAGTTCTTC
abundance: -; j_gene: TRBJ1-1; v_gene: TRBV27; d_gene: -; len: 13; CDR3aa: CATWGAGNTEAFF; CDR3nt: TGTGCCACCTGGGGGGCGGGGAACACTGAAGCTTTCTTT